A selection of T cell receptor beta chains follows, all from one sample in a study of early T cells in non-severe SARS-CoV-2 infection. Each CDR3 protein is one row after TCRdb ran MiXCR on the 5' RACE reads. Of about 49,000 distinct CDR3 sequences listed, roughly 12% are singletons. The sample was whole blood. The receptors stem from an adult who was a healthcare worker with PCR-confirmed SARS-CoV-2 infection or an uninfected control (not recorded which). Each CDR3 is given with its conserved first and last residue. The D gene is left open where the match is weak. Not every row has a clone size; where given, it reads once, few, many or a size class.

clone_size	d_call	v_call	j_call	cdr3_aa	cdr3_nt
NA	NA	TRBV7-9	TRBJ2-7	CASSLAPDRTYEQYF	TGTGCCAGCAGCTTAGCACCCGACAGGACCTACGAGCAGTACTTC
many	NA	TRBV20-1	TRBJ2-7	CSARESLLLSYEQYF	TGCAGTGCTAGAGAGAGTCTTCTCCTTTCCTACGAGCAGTACTTC
NA	TRBD1	TRBV27	TRBJ2-3	CASTPYRTGETDTQYF	TGTGCCAGCACCCCCTATCGGACAGGGGAAACAGATACGCAGTATTTT
many	NA	TRBV4-2	TRBJ1-2	CASSQDRGAIYGYTF	TGTGCCAGCAGCCAAGATCGAGGGGCGATTTATGGCTACACCTTC
NA	NA	TRBV5-1	TRBJ2-5	CASSLPAETQYF	TGCGCCAGCAGCCTCCCGGCTGAGACCCAGTACTTC
few	TRBD2	TRBV4-2	TRBJ2-2	CASSQDIAGVSGELFF	TGTGCCAGCAGCCAAGATATAGCGGGAGTTTCCGGGGAGCTGTTTTTT
many	NA	TRBV7-9	TRBJ1-6	CASSLGNRKGSPLHF	TGTGCCAGCAGCTTAGGGAACAGAAAAGGTTCACCCCTCCACTTT
few	NA	TRBV12-3/TRBV12-4	TRBJ2-5	CASSLKEGETQYF	TGTGCCAGCAGTTTAAAGGAGGGGGAGACCCAGTACTTC
many	TRBD1	TRBV12-3/TRBV12-4	TRBJ2-7	CASSLARDRGGEQYF	TGTGCCAGCAGTCTAGCCCGGGACAGGGGGGGAGAGCAGTACTTC
few	NA	TRBV7-2	TRBJ2-1	CASSPRGAFNNEQFF	TGTGCCAGCAGCCCAAGGGGGGCCTTTAACAATGAGCAGTTCTTC
many	TRBD2	TRBV29-1	TRBJ2-7	CSVGTGGDYYEEQYF	TGCAGCGTTGGAACGGGAGGAGACTACTACGAGGAGCAGTACTTC
many	NA	TRBV10-3	TRBJ1-1	CAIGRGGGTEAFF	TGTGCCATCGGCAGGGGAGGAGGCACTGAAGCTTTCTTT
many	NA	TRBV2	TRBJ2-1	CASSDNEQFF	TGTGCCAGCAGTGACAATGAGCAGTTCTTC